A single sample is the source of the 13 T cell receptor beta chains below, sequenced in a study of long-term antiretroviral therapy in people with HIV. Researchers ran immunoSEQ v3.0 at survey level. The method was immunoSEQ multiplex PCR; TCRdb's version includes in-frame clones alone and lacks a portion of them. The sample has roughly 29,000 clones; 90% to 95% are singletons. Here the sequenced sample was unsorted PBMCs, taken about 6.6 years after starting antiretroviral therapy. These receptors all stem from a man between 25 and 39 years old with HIV.

The chain joins TRBV18 to TRBJ1-5; no definite D call. Trimming pared 2 bases from V and 4 bases from J, leaving 6 bases between. CDR1 is KGHSH, CDR2 LQKENI, per germline. The CDR3 has 13 amino acids. The CDR3 DNA follows: TGTGCCAGCTCACCAGGGGAGAATCAGCCCCAGCATTTT. It encodes CASSPGENQPQHF.

The V and J genes are TRBV2 and TRBJ2-7, with a tentative D call TRBD2 (5 bases). CDR1 is SNHLY, CDR2 FYNNEI, per germline. V was shortened by 7 bases and J by 4 bases, with 17 bases between the two germline ends. CDR3 length: 14 amino acids. The CDR3 nucleotides read TGTGCCAGCATGGAGGAGACAATGACATACGAGCAGTACTTC. Its translation is CASMEETMTYEQYF.

The CDR3 DNA sequence: TGTGCCTGGAGCCCCCGGGACAGGGGACTAGCGGGAGGTGGGAATGAGCAGTTCTTC. It translates to CAWSPRDRGLAGGGNEQFF. This chain uses TRBV30 with TRBJ2-1; 15 nucleotides agree with TRBD2. V lost 3 bases and J lost 7; bases outside the gene matches: 16. CDR1 is GTSNPN, CDR2 SVGIG, per germline (reference sequence). This CDR3 spans 19 amino acids.

This clone has only one observation. The V call is TRBV7-9, the J call TRBJ2-3; D not certain. Germline-derived CDR1 and CDR2 are SEHNR and FQNEAQ (reference sequence). Trimming left V 1 base short and J 4 bases short, with 6 bases between. This CDR3 is built from 13 residues. The CDR3 bases are TGTGCCAGCAGCTTAGTGAGTTCAGATACGCAGTATTTT. Its protein product is CASSLVSSDTQYF.

The CDR3 sequence is CASSERRAEEPQHF. The CDR3 DNA sequence: TGTGCCAGCAGTGAAAGAAGGGCAGAAGAGCCCCAGCATTTT. The chain joins TRBV2 to TRBJ1-5; D is uncertain. CDR1 SNHLY and CDR2 FYNNEI come from the germline V gene. Deletions cut 2 bases from V and 8 bases from J, with 13 bases between. This CDR3 spans 14 amino acids. The whole variable domain, filled in from reference TRBV2 and TRBJ1-5, reads EPEVTQTPSHQVTQMGQEVILRCVPISNHLYFYWYRQILGQKVEFLVSFYNNEISEKSEIFDDQFSVERPDGSNFTLKIRSTKLEDSAMYFCASSERRAEEPQHFGDGTRLSIL.

This clone was seen only once. The V call is TRBV7-6, the J call TRBJ2-7, with D tentatively TRBD2 (5 bases). This CDR3 has 13 residues. The ends were cut back, 5 bases at V and 3 bases at J, with 11 bases in the middle. Germline V gene data show CDR1 as SGHVS and CDR2 as FNYEAQ. CDR3 sequence (DNA): TGTGCCAGCAGCCCGGGATACTTCTACGAGCAGTACTTC. Translation: CASSPGYFYEQYF. The full variable domain, completed using reference TRBV7-6 and TRBJ2-7, is GAGVSQSPRYKVTKRGQDVALRCDPISGHVSLYWYRQALGQGPEFLTYFNYEAQQDKSGLPNDRFSAERPEGSISTLTIQRTEQRDSAMYRCASSPGYFYEQYFGPGTRLTVT.

The V call is TRBV7-2, the J call TRBJ2-3, with D unresolved. The germline V and J ends were trimmed by 8 bases and 7 bases, with 13 bases remaining between them. The CDR3 has 12 amino acids. Germline V gene sequence: CDR1 SGHTA, CDR2 FQGNSA. CDR3 in DNA: TGTGCCAGCCTCGAGGAGACAAATACGCAGTATTTT. It specifies CASLEETNTQYF.

The chain is built from TRBV14 and TRBJ2-1; possibly TRBD1 or TRBD2 for D (5 bases each). The V end lost 4 bases, the J end lost 0 bases, and 25 bases lay between the germline ends. CDR1 and CDR2 from the germline V gene are SGHDN and FVKESK. The CDR3 contains 20 residues. CDR3 bases: TGTGCCAGCAGCCCATACCCAGGGTCGGGGCAGTCCAGCTCCTACAATGAGCAGTTCTTC. This encodes CASSPYPGSGQSSSYNEQFF.

The CDR3 DNA reads TGTGCCAGCAGCTTAAACCAGGGGATCAATGAGCAGTTCTTC. Its translation is CASSLNQGINEQFF. The J gene is TRBJ2-1, the V gene TRBV7-2, with D tentatively TRBD1 (6 bases). The CDR3 length is 14 residues. Trimming stripped 2 bases from V and 6 bases from J, with 11 bases between. From germline, CDR1 is SGHTA and CDR2 FQGNSA.

The chain combines TRBV5-3 with TRBJ2-2; D is unclear. TRBV5-3 belongs to the ORF category, with a function that is uncertain. Trimming cost V 8 bases and J 6 bases, with 20 bases left between them. The CDR3 is 15 amino acids. CDR3 nucleotide sequence: TGTGCCAGGGGTGGGGTCCCCTCCAAGGCCGGGGAGCTGTTTTTT. It translates to CARGGVPSKAGELFF.

J is TRBJ2-7 and V is TRBV27; a possible D gene is TRBD2 (7 bases). This CDR3 is built from 15 residues. V was trimmed by 2 bases and J by 1 base, leaving 12 bases between them. CDR1 MNHEY and CDR2 SMNVEV come from the germline V gene (reference sequence). CDR3 nucleotide sequence: TGTGCCAGCAGTTTAGGGGGGGGCGAGTCCTACGAGCAGTACTTC. This gives the protein CASSLGGGESYEQYF.

The CDR3 reads CASRESGAAAYEQYF. The CDR3 DNA is TGTGCCAGCAGGGAGTCAGGCGCGGCCGCATACGAGCAGTACTTC. The gene calls are TRBV6-5 and TRBJ2-7; D is undetermined. Trimming stripped 6 bases from V and 4 bases from J, with 19 bases between. CDR3 length equals 15 residues. From germline, CDR1 is MNHEY and CDR2 SVGAGI.

The chain couples TRBV2 to TRBJ1-3, with D perhaps TRBD1 (6 bases). The germline V gene has CDR1 SNHLY and CDR2 FYNNEI. V was clipped by 3 bases and J by 4 bases, with 10 bases between them. The CDR3 totals 14 residues. This CDR3 is CASSEWGPGNTIYF. In nucleotides, the CDR3 is TGTGCCAGCAGTGAGTGGGGGCCAGGAAACACCATATATTTT.